The T cell receptor beta chain under discussion was sequenced for a study of naive and memory T cell subsets. Broader study findings: Naive repertoires, especially CD8, held a few larger clonotypes, possibly memory cells re-expressing CD45RA. Each distinct alpha or beta sequence counts as one clonotype.

Both TRBC1 and TRBC2 were covered by a beta constant-region primer of two equimolar oligonucleotides. The ligated cDNA underwent four PCR rounds using SP2 and nested alpha and beta constant-region primers. TCRdb reprocessed the UMI-ligation and nested PCR reads with MiXCR, giving one entry per CDR3 protein. The sample consists of about 160,000 distinct CDR3 sequences, roughly 20% of them appearing once. CMV status came from CD4+ T cell IFNgamma after overnight CMV lysate stimulation of fresh PBMCs. This clonotype was counted only a few times. Antigen unknown. This CDR3 is 15 amino acids long. Trimming took off 5 bases at V and 2 bases at J, with 13 bases between the two ends.

The chain uses TRBV12-3 or TRBV12-4 and TRBJ2-1; D is perhaps TRBD2 (6 bases). This receptor was obtained from a human donor in good health. The sample comprised naive CD4+ T cells from blood. The CDR3 DNA reads as TGTGCCAGCAGTACTGGGGGGAGAACCTACAATGAGCAGTTCTTC. This encodes CASSTGGRTYNEQFF.